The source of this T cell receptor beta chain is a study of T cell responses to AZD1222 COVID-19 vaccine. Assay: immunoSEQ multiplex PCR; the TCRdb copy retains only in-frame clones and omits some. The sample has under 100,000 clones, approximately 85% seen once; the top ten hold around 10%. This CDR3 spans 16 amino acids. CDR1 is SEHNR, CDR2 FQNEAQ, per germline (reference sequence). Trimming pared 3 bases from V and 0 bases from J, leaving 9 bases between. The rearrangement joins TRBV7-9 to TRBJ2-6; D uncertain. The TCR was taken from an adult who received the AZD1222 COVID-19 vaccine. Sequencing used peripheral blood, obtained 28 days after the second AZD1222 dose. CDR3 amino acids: CASSFIQSSGANVLTF. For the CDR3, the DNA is TGTGCCAGCAGCTTTATACAAAGCTCTGGGGCCAACGTCCTGACTTTC.